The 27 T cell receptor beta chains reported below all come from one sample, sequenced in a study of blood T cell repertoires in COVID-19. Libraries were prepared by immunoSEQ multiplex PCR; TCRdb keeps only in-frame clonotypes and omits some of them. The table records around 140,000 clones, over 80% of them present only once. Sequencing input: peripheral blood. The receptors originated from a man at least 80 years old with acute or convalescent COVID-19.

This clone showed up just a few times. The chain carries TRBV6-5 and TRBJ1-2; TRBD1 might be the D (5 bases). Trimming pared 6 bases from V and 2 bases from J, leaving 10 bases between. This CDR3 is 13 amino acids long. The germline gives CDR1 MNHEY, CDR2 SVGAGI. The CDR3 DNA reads TGTGCCAGCAGGTGGGGGGTGAACTATGGCTACACCTTC. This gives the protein CASRWGVNYGYTF.

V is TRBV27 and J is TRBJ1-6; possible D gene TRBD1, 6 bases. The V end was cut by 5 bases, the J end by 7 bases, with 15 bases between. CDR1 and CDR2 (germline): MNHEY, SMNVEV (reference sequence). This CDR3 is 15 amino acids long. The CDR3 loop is CASSRQQGPNSPLHF. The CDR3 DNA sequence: TGTGCCAGCAGTCGACAACAGGGCCCGAATTCACCCCTCCACTTT.

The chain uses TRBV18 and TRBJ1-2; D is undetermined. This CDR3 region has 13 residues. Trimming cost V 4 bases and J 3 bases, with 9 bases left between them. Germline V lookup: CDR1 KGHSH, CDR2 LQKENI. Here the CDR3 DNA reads TGTGCCAGCTCACTTCCAGTCGACTATGGCTACACCTTC. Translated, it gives CASSLPVDYGYTF.

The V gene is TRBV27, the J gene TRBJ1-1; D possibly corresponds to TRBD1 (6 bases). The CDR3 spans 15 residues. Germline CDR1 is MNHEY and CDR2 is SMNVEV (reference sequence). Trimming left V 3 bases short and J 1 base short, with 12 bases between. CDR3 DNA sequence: TGTGCCAGCAGTTTGGGGGGGGGCCCGAACACTGAAGCTTTCTTT. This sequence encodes CASSLGGGPNTEAFF.

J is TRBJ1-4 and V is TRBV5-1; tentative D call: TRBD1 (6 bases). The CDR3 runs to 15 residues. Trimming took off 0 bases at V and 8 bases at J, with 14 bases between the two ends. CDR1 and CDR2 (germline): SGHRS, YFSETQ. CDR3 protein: CASSLASGVQEKLFF. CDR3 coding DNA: TGCGCCAGCAGCTTGGCATCAGGGGTACAGGAAAAACTGTTTTTT.

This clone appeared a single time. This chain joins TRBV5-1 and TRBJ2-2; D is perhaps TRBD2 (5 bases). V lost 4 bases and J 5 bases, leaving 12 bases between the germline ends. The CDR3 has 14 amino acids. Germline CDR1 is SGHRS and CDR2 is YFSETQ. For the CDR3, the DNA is TGCGCCAGCAGCCGCGCCGGGGATACCGGGGAGCTGTTTTTT. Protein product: CASSRAGDTGELFF.

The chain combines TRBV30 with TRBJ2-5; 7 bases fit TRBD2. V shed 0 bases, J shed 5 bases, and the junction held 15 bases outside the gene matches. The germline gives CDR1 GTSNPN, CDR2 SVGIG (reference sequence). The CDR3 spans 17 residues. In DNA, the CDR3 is TGTGCCTGGAGTGTACTAAGGTCACAGCGGGGCCCGGAGACCCAGTACTTC. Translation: CAWSVLRSQRGPETQYF. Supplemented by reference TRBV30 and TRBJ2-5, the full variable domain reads SQTIHQWPATLVQPVGSPLSLECTVEGTSNPNLYWYRQAAGRGLQLLFYSVGIGQISSEVPQNLSASRPQDRQFILSSKKLLLSDSGFYLCAWSVLRSQRGPETQYFGPGTRLLVL.

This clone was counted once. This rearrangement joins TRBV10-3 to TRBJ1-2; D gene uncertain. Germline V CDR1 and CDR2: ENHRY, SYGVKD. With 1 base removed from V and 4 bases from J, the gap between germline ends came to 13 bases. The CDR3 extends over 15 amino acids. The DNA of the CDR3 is TGTGCCATCAGTGAGTTGCCCAGAGCGATCTATGGCTACACCTTC. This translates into CAISELPRAIYGYTF.

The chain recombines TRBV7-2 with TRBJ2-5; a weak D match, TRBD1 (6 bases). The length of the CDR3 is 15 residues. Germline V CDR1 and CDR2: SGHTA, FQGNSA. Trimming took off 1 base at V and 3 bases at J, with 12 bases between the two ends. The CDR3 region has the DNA TGTGCCAGCAGCTTAGACGCCGGGACAAAAGAGACCCAGTACTTC. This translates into CASSLDAGTKETQYF.

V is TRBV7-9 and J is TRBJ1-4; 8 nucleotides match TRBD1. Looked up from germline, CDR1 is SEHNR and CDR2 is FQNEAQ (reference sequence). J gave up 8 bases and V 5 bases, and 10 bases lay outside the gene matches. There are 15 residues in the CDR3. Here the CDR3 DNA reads TGTGCCAGCAGCCTCTGGACAGGGATTGGCGAAAAACTGTTTTTT. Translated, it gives CASSLWTGIGEKLFF. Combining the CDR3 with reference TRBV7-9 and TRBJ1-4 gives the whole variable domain DTGVSQNPRHKITKRGQNVTFRCDPISEHNRLYWYRQTLGQGPEFLTYFQNEAQLEKSRLLSDRFSAERPKGSFSTLEIQRTEQGDSAMYLCASSLWTGIGEKLFFGSGTQLSVL.

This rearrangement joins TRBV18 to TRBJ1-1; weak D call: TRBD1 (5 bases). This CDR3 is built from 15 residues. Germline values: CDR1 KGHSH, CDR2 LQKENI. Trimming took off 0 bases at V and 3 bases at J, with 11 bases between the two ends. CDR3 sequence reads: CASSPPYRPDTEAFF. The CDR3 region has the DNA TGTGCCAGCTCACCACCGTACAGGCCCGACACTGAAGCTTTCTTT. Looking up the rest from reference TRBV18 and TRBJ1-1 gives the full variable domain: NAGVMQNPRHLVRRRGQEARLRCSPMKGHSHVYWYRQLPEEGLKFMVYLQKENIIDESGMPKERFSAEFPKEGPSILRIQQVVRGDSAAYFCASSPPYRPDTEAFFGQGTRLTVV.

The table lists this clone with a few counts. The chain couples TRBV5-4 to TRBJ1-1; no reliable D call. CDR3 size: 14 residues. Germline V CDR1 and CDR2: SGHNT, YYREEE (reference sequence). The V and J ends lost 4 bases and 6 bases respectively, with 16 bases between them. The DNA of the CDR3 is TGTGCCAGCAGCGACATGACACCTAGCGCTGAAGCTTTCTTT. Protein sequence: CASSDMTPSAEAFF.

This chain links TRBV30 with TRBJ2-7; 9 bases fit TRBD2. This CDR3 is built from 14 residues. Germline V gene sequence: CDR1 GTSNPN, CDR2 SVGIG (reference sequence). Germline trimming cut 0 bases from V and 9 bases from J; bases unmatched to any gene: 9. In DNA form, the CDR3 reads TGTGCCTGGAGTGTAGCGGCTAGCGGGGTACGGCAGTACTTC. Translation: CAWSVAASGVRQYF.

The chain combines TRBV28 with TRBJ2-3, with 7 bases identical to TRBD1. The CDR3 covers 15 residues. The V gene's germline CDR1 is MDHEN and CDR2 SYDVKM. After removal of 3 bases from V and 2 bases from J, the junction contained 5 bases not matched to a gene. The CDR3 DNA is TGTGCCAGCAGTTTGACAGGGACAGTCACAGATACGCAGTATTTT. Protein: CASSLTGTVTDTQYF.

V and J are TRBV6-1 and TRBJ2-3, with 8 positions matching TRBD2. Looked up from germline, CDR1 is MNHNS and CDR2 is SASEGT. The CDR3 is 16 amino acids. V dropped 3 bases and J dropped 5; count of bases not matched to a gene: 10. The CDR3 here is CASSETPAGGGDTQYF. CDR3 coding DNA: TGTGCCAGCAGTGAGACCCCCGCGGGGGGTGGAGATACGCAGTATTTT.

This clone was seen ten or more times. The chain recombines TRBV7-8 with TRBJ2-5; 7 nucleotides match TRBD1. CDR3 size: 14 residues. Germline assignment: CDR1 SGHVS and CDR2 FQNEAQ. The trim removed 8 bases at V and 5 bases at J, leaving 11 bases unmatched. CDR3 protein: CASAAAGGYETQYF. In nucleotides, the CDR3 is TGTGCCAGCGCGGCGGCAGGGGGATACGAGACCCAGTACTTC.

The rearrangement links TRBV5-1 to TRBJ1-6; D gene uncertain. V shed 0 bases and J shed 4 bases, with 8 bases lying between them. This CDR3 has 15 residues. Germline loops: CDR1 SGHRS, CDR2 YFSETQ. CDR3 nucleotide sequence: TGCGCCAGCAGCTTGGGTGTTCGGTATAATTCACCCCTCCACTTT. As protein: CASSLGVRYNSPLHF.

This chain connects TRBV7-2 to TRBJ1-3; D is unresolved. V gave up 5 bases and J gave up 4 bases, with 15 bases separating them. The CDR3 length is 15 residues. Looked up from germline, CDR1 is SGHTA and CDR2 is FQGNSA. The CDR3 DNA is TGTGCCAGCAGCAACGCGGGGAGTAACGGAAACACCATATATTTT. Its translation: CASSNAGSNGNTIYF.

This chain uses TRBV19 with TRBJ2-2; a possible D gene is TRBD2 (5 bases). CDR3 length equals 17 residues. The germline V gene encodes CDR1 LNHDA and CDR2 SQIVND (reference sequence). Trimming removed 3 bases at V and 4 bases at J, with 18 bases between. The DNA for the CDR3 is TGTGCCAGTAGTATTGCGGATTACTCCGAGGGCACCGGGGAGCTGTTTTTT. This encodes CASSIADYSEGTGELFF.

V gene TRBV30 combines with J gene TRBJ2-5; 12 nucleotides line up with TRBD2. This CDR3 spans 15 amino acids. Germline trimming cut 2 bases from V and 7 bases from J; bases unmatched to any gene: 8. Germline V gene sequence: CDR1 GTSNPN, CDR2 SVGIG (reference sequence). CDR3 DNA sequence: TGTGCCTGGAGTTTTGCTAGCGGGAGGGGGAGGACCCAGTACTTC. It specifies CAWSFASGRGRTQYF. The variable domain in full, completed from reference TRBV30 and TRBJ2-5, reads SQTIHQWPATLVQPVGSPLSLECTVEGTSNPNLYWYRQAAGRGLQLLFYSVGIGQISSEVPQNLSASRPQDRQFILSSKKLLLSDSGFYLCAWSFASGRGRTQYFGPGTRLLVL.

CDR3 in amino acids: CASSLGGSGQETQYF. In DNA form, the CDR3 reads TGTGCCAGCAGCTTAGGAGGGTCGGGGCAAGAGACCCAGTACTTC. The chain joins TRBV7-3 to TRBJ2-5, with a possible D match to TRBD2 (6 bases). The germline V and J ends were trimmed by 2 bases and 2 bases, with 12 bases remaining between them. The CDR3 sequence is 15 residues long. Germline CDR1 and CDR2: SGHTA and FQGTGA.

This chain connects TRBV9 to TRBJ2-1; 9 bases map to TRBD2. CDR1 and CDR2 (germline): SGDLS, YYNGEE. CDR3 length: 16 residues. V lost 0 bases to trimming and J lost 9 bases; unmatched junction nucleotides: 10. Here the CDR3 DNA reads TGTGCCAGCAGCGTAGAGCGGGAGGCTAATTGGAGTGAGCAGTTCTTC. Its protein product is CASSVEREANWSEQFF.

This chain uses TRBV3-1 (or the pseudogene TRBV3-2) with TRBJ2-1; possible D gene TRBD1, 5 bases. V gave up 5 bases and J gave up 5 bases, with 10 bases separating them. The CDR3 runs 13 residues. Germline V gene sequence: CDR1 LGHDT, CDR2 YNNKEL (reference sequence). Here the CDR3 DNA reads TGTGCCAGCAGCGGGTGGGGCCACAATGAGCAGTTCTTC. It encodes CASSGWGHNEQFF.

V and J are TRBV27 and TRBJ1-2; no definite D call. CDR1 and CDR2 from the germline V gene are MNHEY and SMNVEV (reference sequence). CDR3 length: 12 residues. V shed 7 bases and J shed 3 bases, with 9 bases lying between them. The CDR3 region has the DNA TGTGCCAGCACCCTACCGTACTATGGCTACACCTTC. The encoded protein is CASTLPYYGYTF.

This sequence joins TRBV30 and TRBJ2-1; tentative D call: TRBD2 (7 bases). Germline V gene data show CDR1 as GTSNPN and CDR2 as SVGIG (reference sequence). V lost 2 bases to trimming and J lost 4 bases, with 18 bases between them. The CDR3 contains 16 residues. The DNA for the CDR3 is TGTGCCTGGAGTACGAGGGGGGGCCCCGGGTACAATGAGCAGTTCTTC. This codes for CAWSTRGGPGYNEQFF.

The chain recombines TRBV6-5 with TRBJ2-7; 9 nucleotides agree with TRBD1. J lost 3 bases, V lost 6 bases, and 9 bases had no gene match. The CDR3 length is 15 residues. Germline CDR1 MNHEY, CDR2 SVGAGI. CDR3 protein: CASRVRQGGDYEQYF. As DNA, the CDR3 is TGTGCCAGCAGAGTAAGACAGGGGGGGGACTACGAGCAGTACTTC.

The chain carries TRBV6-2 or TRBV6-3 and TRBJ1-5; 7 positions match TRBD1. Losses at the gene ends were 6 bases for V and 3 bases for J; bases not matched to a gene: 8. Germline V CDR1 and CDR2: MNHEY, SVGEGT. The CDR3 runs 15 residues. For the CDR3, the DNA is TGTGCCAGCAGCCGCGACAGGGTGACCAATCAGCCCCAGCATTTT. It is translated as CASSRDRVTNQPQHF.